This T cell receptor beta chain was identified in a study of blood T cell repertoires in COVID-19. The germline CDR1 and CDR2 sequences are MNHEY and SMNVEV (reference sequence). This CDR3 region has 14 residues. Trimming left V 6 bases short and J 4 bases short, with 16 bases between. The assay was immunoSEQ multiplex PCR, and TCRdb's table has in-frame clones only and misses some. The profile shows about 68,000 clones, 75% to 90% of them singletons. The chain recombines TRBV27 with TRBJ2-7; D may be TRBD2 (7 bases). The receptor's source is a human donor in a cohort sampled during active COVID-19. The source material was peripheral blood. The CDR3 region has the DNA TGTGCCAGCAGAGGACTAGGGGGGGGATACGAGCAGTACTTC. The encoded protein is CASRGLGGGYEQYF.